This T cell receptor (beta chain) was retrieved from a study of blood T cell repertoires in COVID-19. Using immunoSEQ multiplex PCR, the repertoire was profiled, and TCRdb retains in-frame clones only, with some absent. There are some 110,000 clones in the sample; around 85% occur only once, and 2% to 3% lies in the top ten. Germline CDR1 reads LGHNA; CDR2 reads YNFKEQ. This CDR3 has 17 amino acids. V lost 0 bases to trimming and J lost 7 bases; unmatched junction nucleotides: 11. Sequencing input: peripheral blood. The gene calls are TRBV4-2 and TRBJ2-2; 7 bases are a match to TRBD2. The receptor comes from a man between 50 and 59 years old with acute or convalescent COVID-19. CDR3 in amino acids: CASSQDLRTSGIGELFF. The CDR3, as DNA: TGTGCCAGCAGCCAAGATCTTAGGACTAGTGGTATCGGGGAGCTGTTTTTT.